These 20 T cell receptor beta chains came from one sample sequenced in a study of regulatory T cells in long-lasting Graves disease. Building the TCR beta libraries relied on iRepertoire HTBI primers, and CDR3 regions underwent Arm-PCR. MiXCR was run by TCRdb on the multiplex PCR reads, yielding one entry per CDR3 protein. The profile shows about 320,000 distinct CDR3 sequences, over 15% of them singletons. As to time point: newly diagnosed GD, antithyroid drugs for less than 3 months. RNA isolated from PBMCs was used to make the TCR library. Material: peripheral blood mononuclear cells (PBMCs), obtained at new diagnosis, from a patient treated with antithyroid drugs. These receptors were collected from a female donor with Graves disease.

This clonotype was seen many times. The rearrangement uses TRBV9 and TRBJ2-1; D may match TRBD1 or TRBD2 (5 bases each). The CDR3 covers 15 residues. The V gene lost 3 bases and the J gene lost 6 bases, with 16 bases spanning the gap. Looked up from germline, CDR1 is SGDLS and CDR2 is YYNGEE. The DNA for the CDR3 is TGTGCCAGCAGCGGACGGGACGCCGACTCCAATGAGCAGTTCTTC. As protein: CASSGRDADSNEQFF.

This clonotype appeared many times. V is TRBV10-3 and J is TRBJ1-6; D ambiguous. The germline CDR1 and CDR2 sequences are ENHRY and SYGVKD. This CDR3 has 14 residues. The V and J ends lost 2 bases and 8 bases respectively, with 10 bases between them. CDR3 sequence (DNA): TGTGCCATCAGTGAGGATGATATGTATTCACCCCTCCACTTT. Amino acids: CAISEDDMYSPLHF.

This clonotype was seen repeatedly, ten times or more. The chain combines TRBV28 with TRBJ2-7; 9 positions agree with TRBD2. CDR3 length equals 14 residues. The ends lost 5 bases at V and 2 bases at J; junction bases unmatched: 4. The germline CDR1 and CDR2 sequences are MDHEN and SYDVKM. Written as DNA, the CDR3 is TGTGCCAGCAGTGGGCGGGAGGGAACCTACGAGCAGTACTTC. Translated, it gives CASSGREGTYEQYF.

The gene calls are TRBV7-2 and TRBJ2-3; 13 nucleotides align to TRBD2. The CDR3 spans 19 residues. Germline V gene lookup returns CDR1 SGHTA and CDR2 FQGNSA. V was clipped by 2 bases and J by 6 bases; unmatched bases: 14. DNA for the CDR3: TGTGCCAGCAGCTTAATTTGTAAACTAGCGGGAGGGCGTTCCGATACGCAGTATTTT. Its translation: CASSLICKLAGGRSDTQYF.

This clonotype was found many times. This chain uses TRBV30 with TRBJ2-3, with 13 bases matching TRBD2. V was pared by 2 bases and J by 4 bases, with 3 bases of the junction left unmatched. Per germline, CDR1 GTSNPN and CDR2 SVGIG (reference sequence). The CDR3 is made up of 15 amino acids. In DNA form, the CDR3 reads TGTGCCTGGAGTAAGACTAGCGGGAGGTCAGATACGCAGTATTTT. Translating it yields CAWSKTSGRSDTQYF.

This clonotype was seen many times. This chain connects TRBV27 to TRBJ2-2; D is undetermined. Germline CDR1 reads MNHEY; CDR2 reads SMNVEV (reference sequence). V gave up 5 bases and J gave up 5 bases, with 3 bases separating them. The length of the CDR3 is 11 residues. CDR3 in amino acids: CASSTTGELFF. The DNA of the CDR3 is TGTGCCAGCAGTACAACCGGGGAGCTGTTTTTT.

Many counts were recorded for this clonotype. In DNA form, the CDR3 reads TGCAGTGCTAGCCCCCCAGCGGGACACCAAGAGACCCAGTACTTC. Amino acid sequence: CSASPPAGHQETQYF. The rearrangement joins TRBV20-1 to TRBJ2-5; TRBD2 matches 7 bases. The length of the CDR3 is 15 residues. In germline, CDR1 is DFQATT, CDR2 SNEGSKA (reference sequence). The trim removed 3 bases at V and 0 bases at J, leaving 7 bases unmatched.

This chain connects TRBV5-1 to TRBJ1-4; TRBD1 is a possible D gene (5 bases). The germline V gene encodes CDR1 SGHRS and CDR2 YFSETQ. CDR3 size: 16 residues. V was cut by 0 bases and J by 5 bases, with 14 bases left in between. The DNA for the CDR3 is TGCGCCAGCAGCTTGGCAGGTGGGGCGGAAAATGAAAAACTGTTTTTT. Encoded protein: CASSLAGGAENEKLFF.

This chain uses TRBV27 with TRBJ1-2; D call uncertain. CDR1 MNHEY and CDR2 SMNVEV come from the germline V gene (reference sequence). V was pared by 8 bases and J by 1 base, with 23 bases between. The CDR3 is 17 amino acids. CDR3 sequence: CASYTEHPDPINYGYTF. CDR3 nucleotides: TGTGCCAGCTATACCGAACACCCGGACCCGATTAACTATGGCTACACCTTC.

This clonotype was counted ten times or more. This chain joins TRBV6-1 and TRBJ1-2, with D unresolved. The CDR3 totals 12 residues. With 7 bases removed from V and 4 bases from J, the gap between germline ends came to 10 bases. Germline V gene data show CDR1 as MNHNS and CDR2 as SASEGT. This CDR3 reads CASIHLVYGYTF. In DNA, the CDR3 is TGTGCCAGCATACACCTCGTCTATGGCTACACCTTC.

This chain links TRBV29-1 with TRBJ1-1; 11 nucleotides agree with TRBD1. CDR1 and CDR2 from the germline V gene are SQVTM and ANQGSEA. V lost 7 bases to trimming and J lost 5 bases; unmatched junction nucleotides: 9. This CDR3 has 14 residues. The CDR3 region is CSARTGGEGTEAFF. CDR3 coding DNA: TGCAGCGCCCGGACAGGGGGCGAGGGGACTGAAGCTTTCTTT.

Many counts were recorded for this clonotype. The chain carries TRBV30 and TRBJ2-7; 7 bases match TRBD2. J gave up 2 bases and V 3 bases, and 4 bases lay outside the gene matches. CDR1 and CDR2 (germline): GTSNPN, SVGIG (reference sequence). CDR3 length: 13 residues. The CDR3 DNA follows: TGTGCCTGGAGCCGAACTAGCGCCTACGAGCAGTACTTC. Translation: CAWSRTSAYEQYF.

This clonotype was observed many times. The rearrangement uses TRBV2 and TRBJ2-6; weak D call: TRBD1 (6 bases). The CDR3 is 15 amino acids. Trimming shortened V by 6 bases and J by 1 base, and 10 bases separated the two germline ends. Germline-derived CDR1 and CDR2 are SNHLY and FYNNEI. CDR3 nucleotides: TGTGCCAGCAGGCTCAGGGGTTCTGGGGCCAACGTCCTGACTTTC. It codes for CASRLRGSGANVLTF.

The rearrangement links TRBV24-1 to TRBJ2-5; 8 bases are shared with TRBD1. This CDR3 is built from 15 residues. The germline gives CDR1 KGHDR, CDR2 SFDVKD. The V gene end was trimmed by 4 bases and the J gene end by 5 bases; junction bases not matched to a gene: 8. DNA of the CDR3: TGTGCCACCAGTGAGACAGGGGCTCGGGGGGAGACCCAGTACTTC. It yields the protein CATSETGARGETQYF.

Only a few counts were recorded for this clonotype. The chain recombines TRBV29-1 with TRBJ2-1; D remains unclear. The CDR3 loop spans 13 amino acids. Trimming stripped 5 bases from V and 7 bases from J, with 15 bases between. Germline CDR1 reads SQVTM; CDR2 reads ANQGSEA. CDR3 amino acids: CSVPKARLNEQFF. The CDR3 DNA sequence: TGCAGCGTTCCCAAAGCGCGCCTGAATGAGCAGTTCTTC.

This clonotype was detected many times. This sequence joins TRBV6-1 and TRBJ2-1; D unclear. The CDR3 is made up of 13 amino acids. Germline loops: CDR1 MNHNS, CDR2 SASEGT. The ends were cut back, 7 bases at V and 7 bases at J, with 14 bases in the middle. The CDR3 DNA follows: TGTGCCAGCACCTCCTCGGAAGGAAATGAGCAGTTCTTC. Its protein product is CASTSSEGNEQFF.

This chain joins TRBV5-6 and TRBJ1-3; TRBD1 agrees at 9 bases. The CDR3 is 16 residues long. Unmatched junction bases numbered 5, after V lost 2 bases and J lost 2 bases. Germline assignment: CDR1 SGHDT and CDR2 YYEEEE. The DNA of the CDR3 is TGTGCCAGCAGCTTAATACAGGGGGCGGCTGGAAACACCATATATTTT. Amino acids: CASSLIQGAAGNTIYF.

The sample holds one count of this clonotype. CDR3 DNA: TGTGCCAGCAGTAAACAGGGAAGTGAGCAGTTCTTC. Translating it yields CASSKQGSEQFF. The chain combines TRBV2 with TRBJ2-1, with a possible D match to TRBD1 (6 bases). This CDR3 has 12 amino acids. V was cut by 5 bases and J by 9 bases, with 11 bases left in between. The germline V gene encodes CDR1 SNHLY and CDR2 FYNNEI.

This clonotype showed up many times. V and J are TRBV27 and TRBJ2-3; tentatively, D is TRBD2 (5 bases). Germline values: CDR1 MNHEY, CDR2 SMNVEV (reference sequence). V lost 4 bases and J 6 bases, leaving 11 bases between the germline ends. The CDR3 runs to 13 residues. The CDR3: CASSWAGPDTQYF. CDR3 nucleotides: TGTGCCAGCAGTTGGGCGGGTCCGGATACGCAGTATTTT.

This clonotype was seen ten or more times. The chain joins TRBV2 to TRBJ1-3; D is ambiguous. CDR1 and CDR2 from the germline V gene are SNHLY and FYNNEI. Trimming took 7 bases from V and 0 from J, leaving 16 bases between them. The CDR3 is made up of 16 amino acids. The CDR3 loop reads CASTDNDRLSGNTIYF. DNA for the CDR3: TGTGCCAGCACCGACAATGACCGACTCTCTGGAAACACCATATATTTT.